These T cell receptor beta chains were read from a single sample in a study of T cells in Graves' hyperthyroidism and ophthalmopathy. TCRdb reanalysed the multiplex PCR reads using MiXCR and keeps one entry per CDR3 protein. The table includes about half a million distinct CDR3 sequences, around a fifth detected once. Sequenced material: blood. Every receptor here comes from a woman between 70 and 85 years old with Graves' ophthalmopathy. CDR3s include the opening cysteine and the closing phenylalanine or tryptophan. Fields, in order: D gene, clone size, V gene, J gene, CDR3 protein, CDR3 DNA. A D gene is named only where the DNA matches it firmly. The size of a clone is reported for some rows only, either as once, few or many, or as a class for expanded clones.

>NA|few|TRBV27|TRBJ2-2
CASSSGTRGSTGELFF
TGTGCCAGCAGCTCCGGGACCCGAGGTTCCACCGGGGAGCTGTTTTTT
>NA|few|TRBV6-1|TRBJ1-4
CATGLQQGSGNEKLFF
TGTGCCACAGGACTGCAACAGGGTTCGGGCAATGAAAAACTGTTTTTT
>NA|NA|TRBV7-3|TRBJ2-2
CASSFLGGELFF
TGTGCCAGCAGCTTTTTGGGCGGGGAGCTGTTTTTT
>NA|NA|TRBV12-3/TRBV12-4|TRBJ1-1
CASSFQWRDEAFF
TGTGCCAGCAGTTTTCAATGGAGGGATGAAGCTTTCTTT
>NA|NA|TRBV27|TRBJ1-2
CASSLKAVNYGYTF
TGTGCCAGCAGTTTAAAGGCAGTCAACTATGGCTACACCTTC
>NA|few|TRBV28|TRBJ2-6
CASSSGAAGANVLTF
TGTGCCAGCTCGTCTGGAGCCGCCGGGGCCAACGTCCTGACTTTC
>TRBD1|NA|TRBV25-1|TRBJ1-4
CASSEYSGTGVEKLFF
TGTGCCAGCAGTGAATATTCGGGGACAGGGGTTGAAAAACTGTTTTTT
>TRBD2|NA|TRBV5-4|TRBJ2-3
CAPGRGTSAGGTDTQYF
TGTGCCCCAGGGAGGGGGACTAGCGCAGGAGGCACAGATACGCAGTATTTT
>TRBD2|many|TRBV28|TRBJ2-7
CASSYPGGGTNYEQYF
TGTGCCAGCAGTTACCCCGGGGGGGGAACCAACTACGAGCAGTACTTC
>TRBD2|many|TRBV7-2|TRBJ2-7
CASSLAGTSGGLSYEQYF
TGTGCCAGCAGCCTCGCCGGGACTAGCGGGGGCCTTTCCTACGAGCAGTACTTC
>NA|NA|TRBV7-2|TRBJ2-6
CASSSGPNNVLTF
TGTGCCAGCAGCTCAGGACCGAACAACGTCCTGACTTTC
>TRBD2|NA|TRBV19|TRBJ2-1
CASRTISGSGMNEQFF
TGTGCCAGTAGGACCATCAGCGGGAGTGGAATGAATGAGCAGTTCTTC
>NA|few|TRBV5-1|TRBJ2-2
CASSFRDFIVGELFF
TGCGCCAGCAGCTTCCGGGACTTCATCGTCGGGGAGCTGTTTTTT
>NA|few|TRBV7-7|TRBJ2-1
CASSLGFGGNEQFF
TGTGCTAGCAGCTTAGGCTTTGGGGGGAATGAGCAGTTCTTC
>NA|few|TRBV15|TRBJ2-1
CATSRDLGGSSYNEQFF
TGTGCCACCAGCAGAGATCTAGGGGGGAGCTCCTACAATGAGCAGTTCTTC
>NA|few|TRBV28|TRBJ2-7
CASRDSGRSYEQYF
TGTGCCAGTAGGGACTCAGGGCGCTCCTACGAGCAGTACTTC
>TRBD2|NA|TRBV27|TRBJ2-7
CASSPQPGLALSYEQYF
TGTGCCAGCAGTCCACAGCCGGGACTAGCGCTCTCCTACGAGCAGTACTTC
>TRBD2|many|TRBV6-1|TRBJ2-7
CASRLAGPEQYF
TGTGCCAGCAGACTAGCGGGACCCGAGCAGTACTTC
>NA|few|TRBV6-1|TRBJ1-1
CASSREGRPNTEAFF
TGTGCCAGCAGTCGGGAGGGGAGGCCGAACACTGAAGCTTTCTTT
>TRBD2|NA|TRBV15|TRBJ2-1
CATSSPRASGYNEQFF
TGTGCCACCAGCAGCCCTAGGGCTAGCGGCTACAATGAGCAGTTCTTC
>NA|NA|TRBV5-1|TRBJ1-6
CASSLVGRDLHF
TGCGCCAGCAGCTTGGTCGGCCGGGACCTCCACTTT
>NA|NA|TRBV7-3|TRBJ2-1
CASSLTVWGDEQFF
TGTGCCAGCAGCTTAACAGTCTGGGGAGATGAGCAGTTCTTC
>NA|few|TRBV7-6|TRBJ1-6
CASSWDNNSPLHF
TGTGCCAGCAGTTGGGATAATAATTCACCCCTCCACTTT
>TRBD1|NA|TRBV2|TRBJ2-7
CASSEVGQGQDEQYF
TGTGCCAGCAGTGAAGTGGGACAGGGTCAAGACGAGCAGTACTTC
>NA|few|TRBV5-1|TRBJ2-1
CASSPGTGTDNEQFF
TGCGCCAGCAGCCCCGGGACTGGTACGGACAATGAGCAGTTCTTC
>NA|many|TRBV18|TRBJ2-3
CASSPLASTTDTQYF
TGTGCCAGCTCACCACTTGCTAGTACTACAGATACGCAGTATTTT
>NA|NA|TRBV5-1|TRBJ2-1
CASSFGLNNEQFF
TGCGCCAGCAGCTTTGGACTGAACAATGAGCAGTTCTTC
>NA|NA|TRBV6-1|TRBJ1-4
CASIDILATNEKLFF
TGTGCCAGCATTGACATATTGGCAACTAATGAAAAACTGTTTTTT
>TRBD2|once|TRBV5-1|TRBJ2-1
CASSPGLALSNEQFF
TGCGCCAGCAGCCCCGGACTAGCGCTTAGCAATGAGCAGTTCTTC
>TRBD1|NA|TRBV5-1|TRBJ2-4
CASSVSDRVKNIQYF
TGCGCCAGCAGCGTCTCGGACAGGGTGAAAAACATTCAGTACTTC
>NA|few|TRBV7-3|TRBJ2-2
CASSIRDTGELFF
TGTGCCAGCAGCATCCGGGACACCGGGGAGCTGTTTTTT
>TRBD2|NA|TRBV27|TRBJ2-7
CASSNSLAGAYEQYF
TGTGCCAGCAGTAACTCCCTAGCGGGGGCCTACGAGCAGTACTTC
>TRBD1|NA|TRBV20-1|TRBJ1-5
CSASLTGTAWGQPQHF
TGCAGTGCTAGCCTAACCGGGACAGCCTGGGGTCAGCCCCAGCATTTT
>NA|NA|TRBV20-1|TRBJ1-1
CSARGLGQTNTEAFF
TGCAGTGCTAGAGGTCTCGGACAGACTAACACTGAAGCTTTCTTT
>TRBD2|few|TRBV10-3|TRBJ2-3
CAIRPLAASTDTQYF
TGTGCCATCAGACCACTAGCGGCTAGCACAGATACGCAGTATTTT
>TRBD2|many|TRBV29-1|TRBJ2-7
CSVVKGGEQYF
TGCAGCGTTGTTAAGGGAGGGGAGCAGTACTTC
>NA|NA|TRBV6-1|TRBJ2-1
CASSDRHLGVGEQFF
TGTGCCAGCAGTGATCGACACCTGGGAGTGGGTGAGCAGTTCTTC
>TRBD1|many|TRBV10-3|TRBJ1-1
CAIKSTGSMNTEAFF
TGTGCCATCAAATCGACAGGGAGCATGAACACTGAAGCTTTCTTT
>TRBD2|few|TRBV9|TRBJ2-1
CASSSGSRLNEQFF
TGTGCCAGCAGTAGCGGGAGCCGTTTGAATGAGCAGTTCTTC
>NA|medium-sized|TRBV28|TRBJ2-3
CASSPPSASTDTQYF
TGTGCCAGCAGTCCTCCTAGCGCTAGCACAGATACGCAGTATTTT
>NA|few|TRBV20-1|TRBJ2-7
CSAREGGTVTYEQYF
TGCAGTGCTAGAGAGGGCGGTACCGTCACCTACGAGCAGTACTTC
>NA|once|TRBV2|TRBJ2-1
CASGGEYNEQFF
TGTGCCAGCGGGGGCGAGTACAATGAGCAGTTCTTC
>TRBD2|few|TRBV11-2|TRBJ2-7
CASSSLRLAGGRRQYF
TGTGCCAGCAGCTCCTTAAGACTAGCGGGAGGGCGCAGGCAGTACTTC
>TRBD1|NA|TRBV19|TRBJ1-6
CASSEAGTANSPLHF
TGTGCCAGTAGTGAGGCCGGGACAGCTAATTCACCCCTCCACTTT
>TRBD2|NA|TRBV20-1|TRBJ2-7
CSARASGGIYEQYF
TGCAGTGCTAGAGCCAGCGGGGGCATCTACGAGCAGTACTTC
>TRBD1|NA|TRBV6-1|TRBJ2-2
CASTSRAGGAVGSLGELFF
TGTGCCAGCACCTCCCGGGCAGGGGGCGCCGTTGGTAGTCTCGGGGAGCTGTTTTTT
>TRBD2|NA|TRBV5-1|TRBJ2-5
CASSRRPSGSLETQYF
TGCGCCAGCAGCCGCCGGCCTAGCGGGAGTTTGGAGACCCAGTACTTC
>NA|NA|TRBV6-1|TRBJ2-1
CASSEESGVGNEQFF
TGTGCCAGCAGTGAGGAATCGGGAGTAGGGAATGAGCAGTTCTTC